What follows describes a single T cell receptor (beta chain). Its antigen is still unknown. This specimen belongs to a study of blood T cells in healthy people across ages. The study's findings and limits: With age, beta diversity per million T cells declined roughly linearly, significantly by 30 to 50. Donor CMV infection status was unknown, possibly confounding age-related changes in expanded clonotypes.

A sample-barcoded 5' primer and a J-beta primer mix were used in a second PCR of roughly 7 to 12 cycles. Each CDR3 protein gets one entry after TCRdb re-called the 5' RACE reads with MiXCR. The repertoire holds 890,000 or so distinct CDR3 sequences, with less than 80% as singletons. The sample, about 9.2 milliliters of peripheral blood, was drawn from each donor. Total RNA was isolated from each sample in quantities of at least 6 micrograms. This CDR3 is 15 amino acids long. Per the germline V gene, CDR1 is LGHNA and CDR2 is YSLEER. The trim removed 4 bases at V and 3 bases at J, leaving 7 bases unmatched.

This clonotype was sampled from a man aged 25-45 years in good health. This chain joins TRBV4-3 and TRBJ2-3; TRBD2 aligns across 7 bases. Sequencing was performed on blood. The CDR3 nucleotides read TGCGCCAGCAGCCCTACCGGGGGGTGGACAGATACGCAGTATTTT. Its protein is CASSPTGGWTDTQYF.